These T cell receptor beta chains were read from a single sample in a study of read filtering for tumor transcriptome and immune sequencing. MiXCR, run by TCRdb on the reads, gives a single entry per CDR3 protein. The sample has more than 35,000 distinct CDR3 sequences; less than 15% are singletons. The sequencing input was a population of CD138-negative cells sorted from bone marrow. The receptor set was obtained from a donor at least 40 years old with multiple myeloma. The CDR3 runs from the conserved cysteine through the conserved F or W. The D gene is left open where the match is weak. Clone size is given for some rows only: seen once, a few or many times, or a class if the clone is expanded.

abundance: many
d_gene: .
v_gene: TRBV3-1
j_gene: TRBJ1-5
CDR3aa: CASSQGDNQPQHF
CDR3nt: TGTGCCAGCAGCCAGGGGGATAATCAGCCCCAGCATTTT

abundance: many
d_gene: .
v_gene: TRBV7-9
j_gene: TRBJ2-5
CDR3aa: CASSLDAGASSETQYF
CDR3nt: TGTGCCAGCAGCTTAGATGCCGGGGCCTCCTCAGAGACCCAGTACTTC

abundance: .
d_gene: .
v_gene: TRBV20-1
j_gene: TRBJ1-1
CDR3aa: CSARRNTEAFF
CDR3nt: TGCAGTGCTAGACGGAACACTGAAGCTTTCTTT

abundance: .
d_gene: .
v_gene: TRBV19
j_gene: TRBJ1-5
CDR3aa: CASSKDSLYSNQPQHF
CDR3nt: TGTGCCAGTAGTAAGGACTCCCTCTATAGCAATCAGCCCCAGCATTTT

abundance: .
d_gene: .
v_gene: TRBV20-1
j_gene: TRBJ2-1
CDR3aa: CSARQGLVPYLQFF
CDR3nt: TGCAGTGCTAGACAGGGTCTTGTTCCTTATCTGCAGTTCTTC

abundance: .
d_gene: TRBD1
v_gene: TRBV7-9
j_gene: TRBJ1-4
CDR3aa: CASSRQGLTNGKLFF
CDR3nt: TGTGCCAGCAGCAGACAGGGTTTAACTAATGGAAAACTGTTTTTT

abundance: many
d_gene: .
v_gene: TRBV28
j_gene: TRBJ1-2
CDR3aa: CATGLLYGYTF
CDR3nt: TGTGCCACCGGACTGCTCTATGGCTACACCTTC

abundance: few
d_gene: TRBD1
v_gene: TRBV6-5
j_gene: TRBJ1-1
CDR3aa: CASSTDRGIGEAFF
CDR3nt: TGTGCCAGCAGTACCGACAGGGGGATAGGTGAAGCTTTCTTT

abundance: many
d_gene: TRBD1
v_gene: TRBV12-5
j_gene: TRBJ2-7
CDR3aa: CASGLARQGVPYEQYF
CDR3nt: TGTGCTAGTGGTTTGGCAAGACAGGGGGTTCCCTACGAGCAGTACTTC

abundance: many
d_gene: .
v_gene: TRBV4-1
j_gene: TRBJ2-1
CDR3aa: CASSQVTGVNSYNEQFF
CDR3nt: TGCGCCAGCAGCCAAGTTACGGGTGTAAACTCCTACAATGAGCAGTTCTTC

abundance: many
d_gene: TRBD1
v_gene: TRBV6-1
j_gene: TRBJ1-5
CDR3aa: CASKAGTGGNQPQHF
CDR3nt: TGTGCCAGCAAGGCAGGTACAGGGGGCAATCAGCCCCAGCATTTT

abundance: many
d_gene: .
v_gene: TRBV7-8
j_gene: TRBJ2-7
CDR3aa: CASSQIGTGYEQYF
CDR3nt: TGTGCCAGCAGCCAAATCGGTACGGGGTACGAGCAGTACTTC

abundance: many
d_gene: .
v_gene: TRBV28
j_gene: TRBJ2-2
CDR3aa: CASSLSGAGELFF
CDR3nt: TGTGCCAGCAGTCTCTCCGGCGCCGGGGAGCTGTTTTTT

abundance: few
d_gene: .
v_gene: TRBV6-2/TRBV6-3
j_gene: TRBJ2-3
CDR3aa: CASSPVRYVPDTQYF
CDR3nt: TGTGCCAGCAGCCCAGTCCGATATGTTCCAGATACGCAGTATTTT

abundance: many
d_gene: TRBD1
v_gene: TRBV29-1
j_gene: TRBJ2-1
CDR3aa: CSLAGQGYVGNEQFF
CDR3nt: TGCAGCCTAGCAGGACAGGGCTATGTTGGGAATGAGCAGTTCTTC

abundance: many
d_gene: .
v_gene: TRBV28
j_gene: TRBJ1-1
CDR3aa: CASTTGLYTEAFF
CDR3nt: TGTGCCAGCACCACAGGGTTATACACTGAAGCTTTCTTT

abundance: many
d_gene: .
v_gene: TRBV3-1
j_gene: TRBJ1-1
CDR3aa: CASSPTVEGKAFF
CDR3nt: TGTGCCAGCAGCCCGACAGTTGAGGGGAAGGCTTTCTTT

abundance: few
d_gene: TRBD2
v_gene: TRBV6-2/TRBV6-3
j_gene: TRBJ2-1
CDR3aa: CATALASSYNEQFF
CDR3nt: TGTGCCACTGCACTAGCGAGTTCCTACAATGAGCAGTTCTTC

abundance: many
d_gene: .
v_gene: TRBV12-3/TRBV12-4
j_gene: TRBJ1-2
CDR3aa: CASSSGSYGYTF
CDR3nt: TGTGCCAGCAGTTCAGGGTCTTATGGCTACACCTTC

abundance: many
d_gene: TRBD1
v_gene: TRBV5-1
j_gene: TRBJ2-5
CDR3aa: CASSDRVGQETQYF
CDR3nt: TGCGCCAGCAGCGACAGGGTCGGGCAAGAGACCCAGTACTTC

abundance: many
d_gene: .
v_gene: TRBV18
j_gene: TRBJ2-3
CDR3aa: CASSPLGYLTDTQYF
CDR3nt: TGTGCCAGCTCACCACTGGGCTACCTCACAGATACGCAGTATTTT

abundance: many
d_gene: TRBD1
v_gene: TRBV14
j_gene: TRBJ2-1
CDR3aa: CASSLPTGGYNEQFF
CDR3nt: TGTGCCAGCAGCCTACCGACAGGGGGTTACAATGAGCAGTTCTTC

abundance: few
d_gene: TRBD1
v_gene: TRBV7-2
j_gene: TRBJ1-4
CDR3aa: CASSVGGSNEKLFF
CDR3nt: TGTGCCAGCAGCGTAGGGGGCTCTAATGAAAAACTGTTTTTT

abundance: many
d_gene: TRBD1
v_gene: TRBV7-2
j_gene: TRBJ1-2
CDR3aa: CASSPGQVGYGYTF
CDR3nt: TGTGCCAGCAGCCCCGGACAGGTCGGATATGGCTACACCTTC

abundance: .
d_gene: .
v_gene: TRBV6-5
j_gene: TRBJ2-1
CDR3aa: CASSPYKGVYNEQFF
CDR3nt: TGTGCCAGCAGTCCTTACAAGGGGGTCTACAATGAGCAGTTCTTC

abundance: .
d_gene: TRBD2
v_gene: TRBV6-5
j_gene: TRBJ2-3
CDR3aa: CASGRSGGGTDTRYF
CDR3nt: TGTGCCAGCGGCCGGAGCGGGGGGGGCACAGATACGCGGTATTTT

abundance: many
d_gene: .
v_gene: TRBV5-1
j_gene: TRBJ1-1
CDR3aa: CASSLAEREWTEAFF
CDR3nt: TGCGCCAGCAGCTTGGCCGAGAGGGAATGGACTGAAGCTTTCTTT

abundance: once
d_gene: .
v_gene: TRBV5-6
j_gene: TRBJ1-1
CDR3aa: CASRRVSAEAFF
CDR3nt: TGTGCCAGCAGACGGGTCAGTGCTGAAGCTTTCTTT

abundance: .
d_gene: .
v_gene: TRBV4-1
j_gene: TRBJ1-5
CDR3aa: CASSQVQDQPQHF
CDR3nt: TGCGCCAGCAGCCAAGTTCAGGATCAGCCCCAGCATTTT

abundance: .
d_gene: .
v_gene: TRBV6-5
j_gene: TRBJ2-5
CDR3aa: CASSYDLEVPGETQYF
CDR3nt: TGTGCCAGCAGTTACGATCTAGAAGTCCCAGGGGAGACCCAGTACTTC

abundance: medium-sized
d_gene: TRBD1
v_gene: TRBV7-9
j_gene: TRBJ2-1
CDR3aa: CASSSGQGSDEQFF
CDR3nt: TGTGCCAGCAGCTCGGGACAGGGGTCGGATGAGCAGTTCTTC

abundance: medium-sized
d_gene: .
v_gene: TRBV7-2
j_gene: TRBJ1-5
CDR3aa: CASSLANSGHRANQPQHF
CDR3nt: TGTGCCAGCAGCTTAGCCAATTCGGGACACCGAGCCAATCAGCCCCAGCATTTT

abundance: many
d_gene: .
v_gene: TRBV5-1
j_gene: TRBJ2-1
CDR3aa: CASSLVGSAEQFF
CDR3nt: TGCGCCAGCAGCTTGGTAGGGTCGGCTGAGCAGTTCTTC

abundance: many
d_gene: .
v_gene: TRBV15
j_gene: TRBJ2-5
CDR3aa: CATSRAHRVEETQYF
CDR3nt: TGTGCCACCAGCAGAGCCCACAGGGTTGAAGAGACCCAGTACTTC

abundance: many
d_gene: .
v_gene: TRBV20-1
j_gene: TRBJ2-5
CDR3aa: CSAVRAEQETQYF
CDR3nt: TGCAGTGCCGTTAGGGCGGAACAAGAGACCCAGTACTTC

abundance: .
d_gene: .
v_gene: TRBV7-3
j_gene: TRBJ1-1
CDR3aa: CASSLNPDTEAFF
CDR3nt: TGTGCCAGCAGCTTAAATCCGGACACTGAAGCTTTCTTT

abundance: many
d_gene: TRBD1
v_gene: TRBV7-2
j_gene: TRBJ2-7
CDR3aa: CASSLARGPYEQYF
CDR3nt: TGTGCCAGCAGCTTAGCAAGGGGGCCCTACGAGCAGTACTTC

abundance: many
d_gene: .
v_gene: TRBV20-1
j_gene: TRBJ2-3
CDR3aa: CSARDSLLAGTDTQYF
CDR3nt: TGCAGTGCTAGAGATTCCTTATTAGCGGGCACAGATACGCAGTATTTT

abundance: many
d_gene: .
v_gene: TRBV3-1
j_gene: TRBJ2-5
CDR3aa: CASSPRGQETQYF
CDR3nt: TGTGCCAGCAGCCCGAGGGGTCAAGAGACCCAGTACTTC

abundance: many
d_gene: TRBD1
v_gene: TRBV4-1
j_gene: TRBJ1-1
CDR3aa: CASRAQGAHTEAFF
CDR3nt: TGCGCCAGCCGAGCACAGGGGGCGCACACTGAAGCTTTCTTT

abundance: many
d_gene: TRBD1
v_gene: TRBV20-1
j_gene: TRBJ1-1
CDR3aa: CSARIYGQGTEAFF
CDR3nt: TGCAGTGCTAGAATTTATGGACAGGGAACTGAAGCTTTCTTT

abundance: many
d_gene: .
v_gene: TRBV20-1
j_gene: TRBJ1-1
CDR3aa: CSARPGTVNTEAFF
CDR3nt: TGCAGTGCCAGACCCGGGACGGTGAACACTGAAGCTTTCTTT

abundance: many
d_gene: .
v_gene: TRBV18
j_gene: TRBJ2-3
CDR3aa: CASTNRALSTDTQYF
CDR3nt: TGTGCCAGCACGAACCGGGCCCTTAGCACAGATACGCAGTATTTT

abundance: many
d_gene: .
v_gene: TRBV20-1
j_gene: TRBJ1-1
CDR3aa: CSAPRTERTWAFF
CDR3nt: TGCAGTGCCCCACGGACAGAAAGAACGTGGGCTTTCTTT

abundance: many
d_gene: .
v_gene: TRBV2
j_gene: TRBJ2-7
CDR3aa: CASNWEGAYEQYF
CDR3nt: TGTGCCAGCAATTGGGAGGGGGCCTACGAGCAGTACTTC

abundance: many
d_gene: .
v_gene: TRBV20-1
j_gene: TRBJ2-2
CDR3aa: CSARPWGVGGTGELFF
CDR3nt: TGCAGTGCTAGACCATGGGGGGTAGGAGGAACCGGGGAGCTGTTTTTT

abundance: many
d_gene: TRBD1
v_gene: TRBV13
j_gene: TRBJ1-1
CDR3aa: CASSPSGQGFTEAFF
CDR3nt: TGTGCCAGCAGCCCCTCGGGACAGGGCTTCACTGAAGCTTTCTTT

abundance: few
d_gene: .
v_gene: TRBV29-1
j_gene: TRBJ2-1
CDR3aa: CSVDQGTSGVF
CDR3nt: TGCAGCGTTGATCAGGGCACCTCTGGGGTATTC